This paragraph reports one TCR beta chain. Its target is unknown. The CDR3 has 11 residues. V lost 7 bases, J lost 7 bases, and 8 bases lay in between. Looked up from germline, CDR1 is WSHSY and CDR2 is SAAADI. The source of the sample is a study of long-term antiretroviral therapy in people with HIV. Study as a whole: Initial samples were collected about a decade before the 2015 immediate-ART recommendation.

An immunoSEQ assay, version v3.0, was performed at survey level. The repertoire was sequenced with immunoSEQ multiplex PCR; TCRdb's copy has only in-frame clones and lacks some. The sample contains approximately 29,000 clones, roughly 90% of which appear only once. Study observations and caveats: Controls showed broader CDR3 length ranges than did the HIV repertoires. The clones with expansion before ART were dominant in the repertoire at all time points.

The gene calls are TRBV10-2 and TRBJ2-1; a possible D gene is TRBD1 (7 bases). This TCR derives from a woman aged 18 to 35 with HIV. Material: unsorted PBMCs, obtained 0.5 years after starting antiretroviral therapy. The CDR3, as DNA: TGCGCCAGCACAGGGGGGAATGAGCAGTTCTTC. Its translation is CASTGGNEQFF.